This T cell receptor (beta chain) was identified during a study of long-term antiretroviral therapy in people with HIV. Whole-study results and caveats: No data on ART adherence, viral resistance or therapy changes.

Germline V lookup: CDR1 LNHDA, CDR2 SQIVND (reference sequence). CDR3 size: 16 residues. Trimming at V came to 2 bases and at J to 1 base, leaving 4 bases not matched to a gene. Concerning this clone: Its antigen is unknown.

For each donor, at least one pre-ART and at least two post-ART PBMC samples were available. Survey level was the resolution at which the v3.0 immunoSEQ assay ran. TCRdb's table, derived via immunoSEQ multiplex PCR, lists solely in-frame clones and lacks some. The table includes 25,000 to 35,000 clones, 97% detected once. This chain uses TRBV19 with TRBJ2-2; 7 nucleotides agree with TRBD2. The sequence derives from a man younger than 45 with HIV. Specimen: unsorted PBMCs, collected 6.9 years after starting antiretroviral therapy. CDR3 sequence (DNA): TGTGCCAGTAGTATAAGGGGAGGGAAGAACACCGGGGAGCTGTTTTTT. Amino acids: CASSIRGGKNTGELFF.